The source of this T cell receptor (beta chain) is a study of cytomegalovirus exposure and HLA in healthy donors. Donors had nominal health at sampling but likely had unrecorded immune exposures. Germline V gene sequence: CDR1 MNHEY, CDR2 SVGAGI. This CDR3 is 15 amino acids long. V dropped 0 bases and J dropped 6 bases, with 12 bases sitting between them. Study outcomes and limitations: TCR beta sequences reportedly predicted the HLA-A and HLA-B alleles of most subjects accurately. Through in vitro validation, a few CMV-associated chains were shown to be specific for CMV antigens.

On this clone: The target antigen is unknown.

Both 60 Vbeta primers and 13 Jbeta primers went into the PCR. Clones were sequenced by immunoSEQ multiplex PCR, and TCRdb holds only the in-frame ones, with some missing. The data show roughly 150,000 clones, about two thirds seen once. V and J are TRBV6-5 and TRBJ2-1; D gene unclear. Material for sequencing was PBMCs. The sequence was obtained from a man between 35 and 55 years old in good health and CMV-seronegative. The CDR3, as DNA: TGTGCCAGCAGTTACTCTGGCGGTAGTCCCAATGAGCAGTTCTTC. This codes for CASSYSGGSPNEQFF.